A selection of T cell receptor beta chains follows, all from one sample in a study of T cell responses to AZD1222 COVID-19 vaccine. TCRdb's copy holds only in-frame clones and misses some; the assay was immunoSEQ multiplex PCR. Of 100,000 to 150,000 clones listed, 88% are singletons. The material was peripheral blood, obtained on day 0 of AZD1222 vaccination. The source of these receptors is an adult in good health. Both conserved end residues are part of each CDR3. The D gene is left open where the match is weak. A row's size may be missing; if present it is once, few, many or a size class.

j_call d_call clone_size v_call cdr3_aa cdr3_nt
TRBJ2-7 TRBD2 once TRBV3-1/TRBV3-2 CASSQDPTSDYEQYF TGTGCCAGCAGCCAAGATCCTACTAGCGACTACGAGCAGTACTTC
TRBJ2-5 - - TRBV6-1 CASSEADLGNQYF TGTGCCAGCAGTGAAGCCGACCTTGGGAACCAGTACTTC
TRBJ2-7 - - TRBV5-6 CASSQYYEQYF TGTGCCAGCAGCCAATACTACGAGCAGTACTTC
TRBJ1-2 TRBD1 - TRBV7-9 CASSLMTGAGYTF TGTGCCAGCAGCTTAATGACAGGGGCTGGCTACACCTTC
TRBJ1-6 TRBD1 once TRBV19 CASSRDRGNSPLHF TGTGCCAGTAGCCGGGACAGGGGTAATTCACCCCTCCACTTT
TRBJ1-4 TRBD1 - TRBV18 CASSPRGDSPNEKLFF TGTGCCAGCTCACCACGGGGGGACAGCCCTAATGAAAAACTGTTTTTT
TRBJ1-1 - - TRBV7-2 CASSLALEGVTAFF TGTGCCAGCAGCTTAGCGCTCGAGGGCGTCACAGCTTTCTTT
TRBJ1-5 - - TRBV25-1 CASSEYRDTHQPQHF TGTGCCAGCAGTGAGTACCGGGACACACATCAGCCCCAGCATTTT
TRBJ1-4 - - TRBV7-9 CASSLEGKGGWVNEKLFF TGTGCCAGCAGCTTAGAGGGGAAAGGGGGATGGGTAAACGAAAAACTGTTTTTT
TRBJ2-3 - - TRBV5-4 CASSLAKAADTQYF TGTGCCAGCAGCTTGGCCAAGGCGGCGGATACGCAGTATTTT
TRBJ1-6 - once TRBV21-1 CASGGRGSSYNSPLHF TGTGCCAGCGGGGGTCGGGGGTCCTCCTATAATTCACCCCTCCACTTT
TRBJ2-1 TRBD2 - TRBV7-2 CASSLGGLAYYNEQFF TGTGCCAGCAGCTTAGGGGGACTAGCGTACTACAATGAGCAGTTCTTC
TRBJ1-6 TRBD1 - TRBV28 CASSYTGQKNSPLHF TGTGCCAGCAGTTATACGGGACAGAAGAATTCACCCCTCCACTTT
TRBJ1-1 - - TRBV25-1 CASSPARTYMNTEAFF TGTGCCAGCAGCCCTGCCCGGACGTACATGAACACTGAAGCTTTCTTT
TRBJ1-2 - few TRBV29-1 CSVARINYGYTF TGCAGCGTTGCTCGGATCAACTATGGCTACACCTTC
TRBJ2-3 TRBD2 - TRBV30 CAWSIRGLAGGISTDTQYF TGTGCCTGGAGCATCCGGGGACTAGCGGGGGGCATTAGCACAGATACGCAGTATTTT
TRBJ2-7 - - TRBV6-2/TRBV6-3 CASSYSRQRVSYEQYF TGTGCCAGCAGTTACTCCCGCCAGCGGGTCTCCTACGAGCAGTACTTC
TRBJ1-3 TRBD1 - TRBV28 CASSSPSGQGQGGNTIYF TGTGCCAGCAGTTCCCCCTCCGGACAGGGGCAGGGGGGAAACACCATATATTTT
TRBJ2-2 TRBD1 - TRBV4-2 CASSRSSTGANTGELFF TGTGCCAGCAGTCGATCCTCGACAGGGGCGAACACCGGGGAGCTGTTTTTT
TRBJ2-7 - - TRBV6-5 CATSDRYYEQYF TGTGCCACGTCCGACAGATACTACGAGCAGTACTTC
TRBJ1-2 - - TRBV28 CASSLVSRPSYGYTF TGTGCCAGCAGTTTAGTGTCCAGGCCTTCCTATGGCTACACCTTC
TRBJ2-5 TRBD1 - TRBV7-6 CASSLAQGQAGETQYF TGTGCCAGCAGCTTAGCGCAGGGACAGGCGGGGGAGACCCAGTACTTC
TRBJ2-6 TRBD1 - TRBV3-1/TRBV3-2 CASSSWTGQSSGANVLTF TGTGCCAGCAGCTCTTGGACAGGGCAAAGCTCTGGGGCCAACGTCCTGACTTTC
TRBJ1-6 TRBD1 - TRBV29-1 CSGTKRDRAHDYNSPLHF TGCAGCGGCACAAAGCGGGACAGGGCGCACGATTATAATTCACCCCTCCACTTT
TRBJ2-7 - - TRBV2 CASRGGSSYEQYF TGTGCCAGCAGGGGGGGAAGCTCCTACGAGCAGTACTTC
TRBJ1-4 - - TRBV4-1 CASSPEDAPSGTNEKLFF TGCGCCAGCAGCCCTGAAGACGCCCCGTCCGGTACTAATGAAAAACTGTTTTTT
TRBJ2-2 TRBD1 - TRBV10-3 CAISTTGATGELFF TGTGCCATCAGTACGACAGGGGCCACCGGGGAGCTGTTTTTT
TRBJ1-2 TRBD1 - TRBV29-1 CSGTGGDGYTF TGCAGCGGCACAGGGGGGGATGGCTACACCTTC
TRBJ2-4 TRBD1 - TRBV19 CASSTNARDRWGLAKNIQYF TGTGCCAGTAGCACCAACGCTAGGGACAGGTGGGGGCTAGCCAAAAACATTCAGTACTTC
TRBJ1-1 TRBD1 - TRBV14 CASSQYQGGEAFF TGTGCCAGCAGCCAATATCAGGGGGGCGAGGCTTTCTTT
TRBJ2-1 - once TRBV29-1 CSVPPDGAAYNEQFF TGCAGCGTACCCCCTGACGGGGCGGCCTACAATGAGCAGTTCTTC
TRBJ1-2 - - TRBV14 CASSQGPRAGYGYTF TGTGCCAGCAGCCAAGGTCCCAGGGCTGGCTATGGCTACACCTTC
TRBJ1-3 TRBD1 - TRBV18 CASSPRQGALGNTIYF TGTGCCAGCTCACCTCGACAGGGAGCACTTGGAAACACCATATATTTT
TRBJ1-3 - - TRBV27 CASRGYSGNTIYF TGTGCCAGCAGGGGGTACTCTGGAAACACCATATATTTT
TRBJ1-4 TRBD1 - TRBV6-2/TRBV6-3 CASSFPDREDNNTTNEKLFF TGTGCCAGCAGTTTTCCCGACAGGGAGGATAACAATACAACTAATGAAAAACTGTTTTTT
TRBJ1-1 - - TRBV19 CASKTVGTEAFF TGTGCCAGTAAAACTGTCGGCACTGAAGCTTTCTTT
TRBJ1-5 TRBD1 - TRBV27 CASSLLGQGNQPQHF TGTGCCAGCAGTTTGTTGGGACAGGGCAATCAGCCCCAGCATTTT
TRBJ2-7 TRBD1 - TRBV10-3 CAIAKGQLSYEQYF TGTGCCATCGCAAAGGGACAGCTCTCCTACGAGCAGTACTTC
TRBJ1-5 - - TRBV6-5 CASRPAAGGNQPQHF TGTGCCAGCAGACCTGCGGCTGGGGGCAATCAGCCCCAGCATTTT
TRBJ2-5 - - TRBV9 CASSETGWGETQYF TGTGCCAGCAGCGAGACAGGTTGGGGAGAGACCCAGTACTTC
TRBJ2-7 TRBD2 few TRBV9 CASSPHVGLAGYEQYF TGTGCCAGCAGCCCCCACGTGGGACTAGCGGGATACGAGCAGTACTTC
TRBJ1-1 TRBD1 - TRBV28 CASGLGTGGGVAFF TGTGCCAGCGGGTTAGGGACAGGGGGAGGGGTAGCTTTCTTT
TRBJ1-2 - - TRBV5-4 CASSLGVGYTF TGTGCCAGCAGCTTGGGTGTGGGCTACACCTTC
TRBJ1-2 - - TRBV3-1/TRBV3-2 CASSPMAGGGNYGYTF TGTGCCAGCAGCCCGATGGCAGGAGGAGGTAACTATGGCTACACCTTC
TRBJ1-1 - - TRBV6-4 CASSDHGDSTEAFF TGTGCCAGCAGTGACCACGGGGATAGCACTGAAGCTTTCTTT
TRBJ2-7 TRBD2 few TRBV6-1 CASSALTGGLAGGTYEQYF TGTGCCAGCAGTGCCTTGACAGGAGGACTAGCGGGGGGGACCTACGAGCAGTACTTC
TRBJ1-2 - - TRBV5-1 CASSLEGSLGNGYTF TGCGCCAGCAGCTTGGAGGGCAGCCTCGGGAATGGCTACACCTTC
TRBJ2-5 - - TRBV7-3 CASSQELMETQYF TGTGCCAGCAGCCAAGAATTAATGGAGACCCAGTACTTC
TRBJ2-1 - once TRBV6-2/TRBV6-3 CASSYSDFYSYNEQFF TGTGCCAGCAGTTACTCGGACTTCTACTCCTACAATGAGCAGTTCTTC
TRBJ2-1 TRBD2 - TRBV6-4 CASSASGLAGGVRQFF TGTGCCAGCAGTGCCTCCGGACTAGCGGGAGGGGTCCGCCAGTTCTTC
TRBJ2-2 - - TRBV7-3 CASRDYTRGLSTGELFF TGTGCCAGCAGGGACTACACGCGGGGACTGAGTACCGGGGAGCTGTTTTTT
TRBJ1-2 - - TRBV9 CASSVGGRGANYGYTF TGTGCCAGCAGCGTAGGGGGCAGGGGAGCTAACTATGGCTACACCTTC
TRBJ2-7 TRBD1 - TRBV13 CASSLSGTGASYEQYF TGTGCCAGCAGCTTATCTGGGACAGGGGCCTCCTACGAGCAGTACTTC
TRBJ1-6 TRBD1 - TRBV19 CASTFTGGGTPLHF TGTGCCAGTACCTTTACAGGGGGCGGAACACCCCTCCACTTT
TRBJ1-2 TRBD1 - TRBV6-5 CASIPTGTYGYTF TGTGCCAGCATCCCGACAGGGACCTATGGCTACACCTTC
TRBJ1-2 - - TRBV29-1 CGLTGDYGYTF TGCGGACTGACAGGAGACTATGGCTACACCTTC
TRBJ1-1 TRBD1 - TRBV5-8 CASSWTGGTEAFF TGTGCCAGCAGCTGGACAGGGGGCACTGAAGCTTTCTTT
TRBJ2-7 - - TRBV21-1 CASSPWTSGDPYEQYF TGTGCCAGCAGCCCCTGGACTAGCGGGGACCCCTACGAGCAGTACTTC
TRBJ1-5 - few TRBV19 CASSMGRETRKPQHF TGTGCCAGTAGTATGGGCAGGGAGACCAGAAAGCCCCAGCATTTT